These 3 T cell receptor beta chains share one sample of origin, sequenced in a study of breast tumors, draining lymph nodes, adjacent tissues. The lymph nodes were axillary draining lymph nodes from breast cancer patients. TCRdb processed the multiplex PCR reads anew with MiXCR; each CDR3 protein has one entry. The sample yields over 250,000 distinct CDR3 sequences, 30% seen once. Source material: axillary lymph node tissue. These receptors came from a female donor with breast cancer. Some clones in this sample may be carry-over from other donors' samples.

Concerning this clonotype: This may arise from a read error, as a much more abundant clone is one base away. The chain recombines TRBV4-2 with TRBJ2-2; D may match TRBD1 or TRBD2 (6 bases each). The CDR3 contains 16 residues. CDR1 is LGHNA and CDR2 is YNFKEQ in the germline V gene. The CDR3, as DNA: TGTGCCAGCAGCCAAGATCGGGACAAGAACACCGGGGGGCTGTTTTTT. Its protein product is CASSQDRDKNTGGLFF.

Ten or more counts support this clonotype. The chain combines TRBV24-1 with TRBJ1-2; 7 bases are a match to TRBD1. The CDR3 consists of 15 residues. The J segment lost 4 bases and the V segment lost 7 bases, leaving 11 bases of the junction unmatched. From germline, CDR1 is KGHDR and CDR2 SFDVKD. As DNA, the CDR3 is TGTGCCACCAGCGTCGCAGGGGGGGGAAGCTATGGCTACACCTTC. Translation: CATSVAGGGSYGYTF.

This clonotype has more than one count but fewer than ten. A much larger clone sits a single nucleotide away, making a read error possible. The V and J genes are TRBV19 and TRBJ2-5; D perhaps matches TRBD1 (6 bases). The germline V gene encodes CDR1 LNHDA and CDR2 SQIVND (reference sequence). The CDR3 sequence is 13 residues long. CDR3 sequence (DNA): TGTGCCAGTAGTATAGATCGGACAGAGACCCAGTGCTTC. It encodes CASSIDRTETQCF.